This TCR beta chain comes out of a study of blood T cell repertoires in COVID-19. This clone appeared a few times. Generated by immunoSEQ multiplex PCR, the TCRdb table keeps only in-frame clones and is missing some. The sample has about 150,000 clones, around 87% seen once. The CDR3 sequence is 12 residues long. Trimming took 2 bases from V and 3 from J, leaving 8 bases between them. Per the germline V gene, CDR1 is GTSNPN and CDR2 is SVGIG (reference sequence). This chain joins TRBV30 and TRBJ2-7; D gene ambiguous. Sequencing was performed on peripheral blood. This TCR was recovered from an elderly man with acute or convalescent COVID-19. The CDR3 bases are TGTGCCTGGAGTTCCGGTATCTACGAGCAGTACTTC. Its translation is CAWSSGIYEQYF.